This entry features one TCR beta chain sequence. The same CDR3 arises from other DNA sequences in this sample as well. The V gene lost 2 bases and the J gene lost 3 bases, with 8 bases spanning the gap. Germline lookup yields CDR1 KGHSH and CDR2 LQKENI. The CDR3 loop spans 13 amino acids. The sample originates from a study of cytomegalovirus exposure and HLA in healthy donors. The study drew the donors from its roughly 120-subject validation cohort, separate from the approximately 700-subject first cohort. Here immunoSEQ multiplex PCR was the method, and the copy in TCRdb shows in-frame clones only, minus some. Among 250,000 to 300,000 clones listed, around 91% were seen once.

The sequence was collected from a woman younger than 30 in good health and CMV-seronegative. This sequence joins TRBV18 and TRBJ2-7; perhaps TRBD1 as D (6 bases). The sample taken for sequencing was PBMCs. The CDR3 protein is CASSPGTHYEQYF. The CDR3 DNA reads as TGTGCCAGCTCACCAGGGACACACTACGAGCAGTACTTC.